This TCR beta chain was obtained from a study of blood T cell repertoires in COVID-19. Study overall: Donors in Cohort 3 counted as recovered after two negative PCRs, clearance, or symptom resolution.

In the source study's methods: By means of reference gene primer amplification, nucleated cell counts were estimated. Using immunoSEQ multiplex PCR, the repertoire was profiled, and TCRdb retains in-frame clones only, with some absent. V and J calls plus clone size are reproduced from that table; the DNA served to infer D and trimming. The top ten hold roughly 2% of the sample, which has under 400,000 clones, approximately 87% seen once. Categorization into cohorts depended on clinical history that participants reported. Trimming pared 1 base from V and 5 bases from J, leaving 19 bases between. The CDR3 sequence is 16 residues long. Germline V gives CDR1 SGHNT, CDR2 YYREEE (reference sequence).

Sequencing was carried out using PBMCs or T cells enriched from blood (not recorded which). The V call is TRBV5-4, the J call TRBJ2-7, with TRBD2 as a possible D gene (7 bases). The TCR comes from a man aged 35-49 years in a cohort exposed to, infected with or recovered from COVID-19 (not recorded which). CDR3 coding DNA: TGTGCCAGCAGCTTGAGGGGGGGATGGACTAGTCACGAGCAGTACTTC. It is translated as CASSLRGGWTSHEQYF. The entire variable domain, with the rest obtained from reference TRBV5-4 and TRBJ2-7, is as follows: ETGVTQSPTHLIKTRGQQVTLRCSSQSGHNTVSWYQQALGQGPQFIFQYYREEENGRGNFPPRFSGLQFPNYSSELNVNALELDDSALYLCASSLRGGWTSHEQYFGPGTRLTVT.